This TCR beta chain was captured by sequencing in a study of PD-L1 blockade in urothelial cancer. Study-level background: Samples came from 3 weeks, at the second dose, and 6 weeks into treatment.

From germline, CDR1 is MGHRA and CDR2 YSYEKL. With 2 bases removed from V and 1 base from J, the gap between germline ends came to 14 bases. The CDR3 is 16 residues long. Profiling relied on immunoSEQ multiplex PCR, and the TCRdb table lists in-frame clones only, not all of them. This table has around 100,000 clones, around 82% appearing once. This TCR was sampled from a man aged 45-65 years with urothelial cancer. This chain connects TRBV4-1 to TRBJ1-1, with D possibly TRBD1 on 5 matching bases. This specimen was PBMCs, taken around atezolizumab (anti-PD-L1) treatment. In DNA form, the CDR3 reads TGCGCCAGCAGCCAATCGGCAGGGAGGGCGAACACTGAAGCTTTCTTT. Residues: CASSQSAGRANTEAFF.